This T cell receptor (beta chain) is from a study of CD8+CD57+ T cells in acquired aplastic anemia (dated 2018 in TCRdb). At the level of the whole study: DNA extracted from sorted CD4+ and CD8+ cells had a mean of around 3 ug, with a range of roughly 0.18 to 27.4 ug. A CD8+CD57+ expansion meant a frequency higher than the mean frequency seen in healthy subjects.

Notes on this clonotype: Its antigen is currently not known. At one boundary the junction diverges from the germline segment, which might be a read error.

The CDR3 contains 12 residues, cysteine and phenylalanine counted. Only CDR3 DNA remains: 36 bases, in frame from the first base. Per the germline V gene, SNHLY is the CDR1 and FYNNEI is the CDR2. Genomic DNA served as template for TCR beta VDJ combination and CDR3 sequence profiling. An Illumina HiSeq 2000 was the platform used for TCR repertoire sequencing. The paper's processing steps were these. Repertoire assessment relied on Simpson's diversity index, CDR3 size and DJ length profiles, and TRBV/TRBJ rearrangement plots. The most abundant DNA sequence in the deep sequencing data was taken as the immunodominant clone. CDR3 amino acid sequences were checked for sharing between subjects and were compared against published repertoires and the VDJdb database. The raw public reads went through TCRdb reprocessing: fastp at Q25, MiXCR clone calling, in-frame beta chains kept. Here each entry gathers all rows of one CDR3 protein and keeps the most common genes and DNA. TCRdb assigned the V and J calls; the authors' analysis was not used. This sample comprises more than 150,000 distinct CDR3 sequences, roughly half of them detected only once. The ten most abundant clones make up 3.2% of the sample.

Paper-wide results and their limitations: Roughly 30 CD8+ CDR3 sequences were shared between patients and controls but appeared highly expressed in patients and within their immunodominant clones. No significant difference in CD8+ Simpson's diversity was found between patients and healthy controls (P=0.060).

Flow cytometry had shown CD8+CD57+ cell expansion in the patients selected for sequencing. Every patient had a diagnosis of severe acquired aplastic anemia based on International Study of Aplastic Anemia and Agranulocytosis and Camitta criteria. No patient had received any therapy when blood was sampled. In the study, sorted CD4+ and CD8+ blood T cells from patients with severe aplastic anemia and from healthy subjects underwent deep sequencing of TCR repertoires. In the USA, patient enrollment took place under clinicaltrials.gov protocols 00001620, 01623167, 00001397, 00071045, 00081523 and 00961064. Ficoll-Paque density gradient centrifugation was used to isolate peripheral blood mononuclear cells. CD4+ and CD8+ T cells were sorted by FACS or magnetic beads before DNA extraction.

Sequenced sample: sorted CD4+, CD8+, or CD8+CD57+ T cells (not recorded which) from PBMCs. The rearrangement combines TRBV2 with TRBJ1-5; TRBD1 is a weak D gene call, 6 bases matching. The TCR sequence derives from a human donor with aplastic anemia. This receptor carries the CDR3 CASSRSGAPLDF. In nucleotides, the sequence is TGTGCCAGCAGTCGTTCAGGGGCCCCCTTAGATTTT.